Sequencing of this T cell receptor (beta chain) was carried out in a study of blood T cell repertoires in COVID-19. In the study overall: Donors in the United States, Italy and Spain gave samples during acute or convalescent COVID-19.

Per germline, CDR1 SNHLY and CDR2 FYNNEI. The CDR3 has 15 residues. Trimming cost V 6 bases and J 3 bases, with 17 bases left between them. Source study methods: Reference gene primer amplification gave estimated nucleated cell counts. Libraries were prepared by immunoSEQ multiplex PCR; TCRdb keeps only in-frame clonotypes and omits some of them. V and J calls and clone size come straight from that table; D and trimming were deduced from the DNA. Among 180,000 or so clones listed, 80% to 85% were seen once. Seattle patients were enrolled while actively infected and followed longitudinally. The clonotype was recovered from a woman of 80 years or more with COVID-19, enrolled during active disease. This chain links TRBV2 with TRBJ2-5; D may be TRBD2 (5 bases). The sample comprised peripheral blood. CDR3 residues: CASSAISGREETQYF. The CDR3 DNA follows: TGTGCCAGCAGCGCCATTTCTGGGCGGGAAGAGACCCAGTACTTC.